This T cell receptor beta chain derives from a study of technical replicates of blood from a handful of donors. V was trimmed by 7 bases and J by 4 bases, leaving 18 bases between them. The germline V gene encodes CDR1 ENHRY and CDR2 SYGVKD. The CDR3 covers 15 residues. This table comes from immunoSEQ multiplex PCR, and its TCRdb copy is limited to in-frame clones, with some not included. The repertoire includes roughly 69,000 clones, approximately 86% of them detected once, and approximately 5% sits in the top ten. The origin of this receptor is a human donor in good health. Some clones in this sample may be carry-over from other donors' samples. This rearrangement joins TRBV10-3 to TRBJ2-3, with a possible D match to TRBD2 (8 bases). The specimen was PBMCs. The CDR3 protein is CAITVREGAADTQYF. CDR3 coding DNA: TGTGCCATCACCGTTCGGGAGGGGGCCGCAGATACGCAGTATTTT.